Listed below are T cell receptor beta chains from one sample, sequenced in a study of blood T cell repertoires in COVID-19. Repertoires were generated with immunoSEQ multiplex PCR, while TCRdb's copy carries only in-frame clones and drops some. The sample has about 160,000 clones, approximately 82% seen once; the top ten hold 10% to 15%. The sample consisted of peripheral blood. Receptors were obtained from a man between 65 and 79 years old who had recovered from COVID-19. CDR3s include the opening cysteine and the closing phenylalanine or tryptophan. The D gene is left open where the match is weak. Size values are once, few and many counts, or a class for expanded clones, and some rows have none.

few 14 TRBD2 TRBJ2-7 TRBV2 CASSERLAGGEQYF TGTGCCAGCAGTGAACGGCTAGCGGGAGGCGAGCAGTACTTC
NA 15 TRBD1 TRBJ2-7 TRBV4-1 CASSRQGTESYEQYF TGCGCCAGCAGCCGCCAGGGGACAGAGTCCTACGAGCAGTACTTC
NA 15 TRBD2 TRBJ2-3 TRBV7-3 CASSTRIGGDDTQYF TGTGCCAGCAGCACTAGAATCGGGGGGGACGATACGCAGTATTTT
NA 15 TRBD1 TRBJ2-7 TRBV5-1 CASSLYDGTEYEQYF TGCGCCAGCAGCTTGTACGATGGGACAGAATACGAGCAGTACTTC
NA 16 TRBD1 TRBJ2-1 TRBV4-1 CASSLTGGQGLNEQFF TGCGCCAGCAGCCTGACCGGGGGACAGGGTTTGAATGAGCAGTTCTTC
NA 15 TRBD2 TRBJ2-1 TRBV5-1 CASSGGVLSYNEQFF TGCGCCAGCAGCGGGGGGGTGTTATCCTACAATGAGCAGTTCTTC
NA 16 NA TRBJ2-6 TRBV3-1/TRBV3-2 CASSQEHNSGANVLTF TGTGCCAGCAGCCAAGAACATAACTCTGGGGCCAACGTCCTGACTTTC
NA 14 NA TRBJ1-1 TRBV6-4 CASSNSPGNTEAFF TGTGCCAGCAGTAACTCGCCAGGAAACACTGAAGCTTTCTTT
NA 11 NA TRBJ2-1 TRBV11-1 CASSRENEQFF TGTGCCAGCAGCCGAGAGAATGAGCAGTTCTTC
NA 15 TRBD2 TRBJ2-5 TRBV5-5 CASSLRLAGEETQYF TGTGCCAGCAGCTTGAGACTAGCGGGAGAAGAGACCCAGTACTTC
NA 12 NA TRBJ2-7 TRBV30 CAWSRGYYEQYF TGTGCCTGGAGTCGAGGGTACTACGAGCAGTACTTC
NA 13 TRBD1 TRBJ2-7 TRBV6-5 CASRGQSLYEQYF TGTGCCAGCAGGGGACAGTCCCTCTACGAGCAGTACTTC
NA 14 NA TRBJ2-1 TRBV5-1 CASRPKLTSNEQFF TGCGCCAGCAGACCGAAACTTACTTCCAATGAGCAGTTCTTC
NA 15 TRBD1 TRBJ1-1 TRBV10-1 CASSEPEGTGPGAFF TGCGCCAGCAGTGAGCCGGAGGGGACAGGACCAGGAGCTTTCTTT
NA 12 NA TRBJ2-1 TRBV25-1 CASSEQGNEQFF TGTGCCAGCAGTGAGCAGGGCAATGAGCAGTTCTTC
NA 15 TRBD1 TRBJ1-2 TRBV19 CASKGLGTGNYGYTF TGTGCCAGTAAAGGACTAGGGACAGGGAACTATGGCTACACCTTC
NA 16 NA TRBJ1-2 TRBV4-1 CASSQDRTAFSYGYTF TGCGCCAGCAGCCAAGATAGGACAGCATTTAGTTATGGCTACACCTTC
once 16 TRBD1 TRBJ2-7 TRBV5-1 CASSFSFWDSSYEQYF TGCGCCAGCAGCTTTTCTTTTTGGGACAGCTCCTACGAGCAGTACTTC
NA 15 TRBD1 TRBJ1-6 TRBV5-4 CASNAGGQLDSPLHF TGTGCCAGCAACGCAGGGGGCCAGCTTGATTCACCCCTCCACTTT
NA 16 NA TRBJ2-5 TRBV27 CASSFWAGTGQETQYF TGTGCCAGCAGTTTTTGGGCGGGGACTGGACAAGAGACCCAGTACTTC
NA 16 NA TRBJ1-4 TRBV5-1 CASSLVGRVTNEKLFF TGCGCCAGCAGCTTGGTGGGCAGGGTCACTAATGAAAAACTGTTTTTT
once 16 TRBD1 TRBJ2-2 TRBV6-4 CASSRDRGTNTGELFF TGTGCCAGCAGCCGCGACAGGGGCACGAACACCGGGGAGCTGTTTTTT
NA 14 NA TRBJ2-1 TRBV10-3 CAISESGAYNEQFF TGTGCCATCAGTGAGTCGGGAGCCTACAATGAGCAGTTCTTC
NA 14 TRBD2 TRBJ2-7 TRBV10-1 CASSQSREVQEQYF TGCGCCAGCAGCCAGAGTCGGGAGGTACAAGAGCAGTACTTC
NA 12 NA TRBJ2-7 TRBV18 CASSLRQYEQYF TGTGCCAGCTCTCTTAGACAGTACGAGCAGTACTTC
few 15 TRBD2 TRBJ2-3 TRBV18 CASSPPTSEPDTQYF TGTGCCAGCTCACCACCGACTAGCGAGCCAGATACGCAGTATTTT
NA 15 NA TRBJ2-4 TRBV21-1 CASSRLGQGKNIQYF TGTGCCAGCAGCAGGCTAGGACAGGGCAAAAACATTCAGTACTTC
NA 14 NA TRBJ2-3 TRBV24-1 CATSRRGSTDTQYF TGTGCCACCAGTCGAAGGGGAAGCACAGATACGCAGTATTTT
NA 15 NA TRBJ2-2 TRBV4-2 CASSQKERDTGELFF TGTGCCAGCAGCCAGAAGGAGAGGGACACCGGGGAGCTGTTTTTT
NA 12 NA TRBJ2-1 TRBV7-9 CASSLDYSSQFF TGTGCCAGCAGCTTGGATTACTCTAGTCAGTTCTTC
NA 16 TRBD1 TRBJ1-1 TRBV11-2 CASSLQGARFITEAFF TGTGCCAGCAGCTTACAGGGGGCACGTTTCATCACTGAAGCTTTCTTT
NA 15 TRBD2 TRBJ2-5 TRBV7-9 CASSLSLAGVETQYF TGTGCCAGCAGCTTATCGCTAGCGGGAGTCGAGACCCAGTACTTC
NA 13 NA TRBJ1-3 TRBV6-5 CASELNSGNTIYF TGTGCCAGCGAGCTTAACTCTGGAAACACCATATATTTT
NA 16 TRBD2 TRBJ2-1 TRBV7-2 CASSLGAAGVGNEQFF TGTGCCAGCAGCTTAGGGGCTGCGGGAGTAGGCAATGAGCAGTTCTTC
NA 18 TRBD2 TRBJ2-3 TRBV4-1 CASSQDSGTSGSTDTQYF TGCGCCAGCAGCCAAGATAGCGGGACTAGCGGCAGCACAGATACGCAGTATTTT
NA 16 TRBD1 TRBJ2-1 TRBV24-1 CATSEPGTGSYNEQFF TGTGCCACCAGTGAACCCGGGACAGGTTCCTACAATGAGCAGTTCTTC
NA 12 NA TRBJ1-2 TRBV27 CASKEGGNGYTF TGTGCCAGCAAAGAAGGGGGTAACGGCTACACCTTC
NA 14 TRBD1 TRBJ1-1 TRBV6-5 CASGQGWGNTEAFF TGTGCCAGCGGACAGGGCTGGGGAAACACTGAAGCTTTCTTT
NA 16 TRBD1 TRBJ1-1 TRBV29-1 CSVIPGQPRVNTEAFF TGCAGCGTTATACCGGGACAGCCTAGGGTGAACACTGAAGCTTTCTTT
NA 14 NA TRBJ1-1 TRBV3-1/TRBV3-2 CASSLQALGTEAFF TGTGCCAGCAGCCTACAGGCGCTGGGCACTGAAGCTTTCTTT
NA 15 NA TRBJ1-1 TRBV5-1 CASSLGHTSTTEAFF TGCGCCAGCAGCCTAGGACACACCTCGACCACTGAAGCTTTCTTT
NA 13 NA TRBJ2-3 TRBV5-4 CASSLETRDTQYF TGTGCCAGCAGCCTCGAAACCAGAGATACGCAGTATTTT
NA 14 NA TRBJ2-7 TRBV9 CASSVADRSYEQYF TGTGCCAGCAGCGTAGCGGACAGATCCTACGAGCAGTACTTC
NA 13 NA TRBJ1-2 TRBV12-3/TRBV12-4 CASTLEELNGYTF TGTGCCAGCACCCTGGAGGAGTTAAATGGCTACACCTTC
NA 16 NA TRBJ2-4 TRBV3-1/TRBV3-2 CASSQGWGLAKNIQYF TGTGCCAGCAGCCAGGGGTGGGGACTGGCCAAAAACATTCAGTACTTC
NA 18 NA TRBJ1-3 TRBV28 CASSLGIGASFSGNTIYF TGTGCCAGCAGTCTAGGGATTGGGGCTTCATTCTCTGGAAACACCATATATTTT
NA 15 NA TRBJ2-1 TRBV7-9 CASRRAGRTYNEQFF TGTGCCAGCAGGCGAGCGGGCCGGACCTACAATGAGCAGTTCTTC
NA 11 NA TRBJ2-7 TRBV28 CASSLRDAQYF TGTGCCAGCAGTTTAAGAGATGCGCAGTACTTC
NA 17 TRBD1 TRBJ2-3 TRBV5-6 CASSLSYQGQSTDTQYF TGTGCCAGCAGCTTGAGCTATCAGGGACAGAGCACAGATACGCAGTATTTT
NA 14 NA TRBJ2-7 TRBV18 CASSPPGTRGEQYF TGTGCCAGCTCACCACCGGGGACCCGGGGGGAGCAGTACTTC
NA 14 NA TRBJ1-2 TRBV4-1 CASSQGGANYGYTF TGCGCCAGCAGCCAAGGGGGGGCTAACTATGGCTACACCTTC
NA 14 NA TRBJ2-7 TRBV5-1 CASSGEDGKYGQYF TGCGCCAGCAGCGGAGAGGACGGGAAATACGGGCAGTACTTC
NA 16 TRBD2 TRBJ2-3 TRBV9 CASSVGVGGSTDTQYF TGTGCCAGCAGCGTAGGTGTCGGGGGGAGTACAGATACGCAGTATTTT
NA 14 NA TRBJ2-1 TRBV5-1 CASSAGSSYNEQFF TGCGCCAGCAGTGCGGGTAGCTCCTACAATGAGCAGTTCTTC
NA 16 NA TRBJ1-5 TRBV7-8 CASSLVGHLANQPQHF TGTGCCAGCAGCTTAGTGGGACATCTGGCGAATCAGCCCCAGCATTTT
NA 17 NA TRBJ2-2 TRBV7-6 CASTPLGGGDMPGELFF TGTGCCAGCACCCCCTTGGGGGGAGGAGATATGCCCGGGGAGCTGTTTTTT
once 15 NA TRBJ1-3 TRBV11-2 CASSNQGYPGNTIYF TGTGCCAGCAGCAACCAGGGGTATCCGGGAAACACCATATATTTT
NA 16 TRBD1 TRBJ1-1 TRBV7-9 CASSPHTGTANTEAFF TGTGCCAGCAGCCCGCATACCGGGACAGCGAACACTGAAGCTTTCTTT
NA 16 TRBD2 TRBJ2-3 TRBV3-1/TRBV3-2 CASSQGTSGRIDTQYF TGTGCCAGCAGCCAAGGAACTAGCGGGAGAATAGATACGCAGTATTTT